What follows describes a single T cell receptor (beta chain). Profiling relied on immunoSEQ multiplex PCR, and the TCRdb table lists in-frame clones only, not all of them. The sample lists approximately 150,000 clones, roughly nine tenths seen once, with 4.9% in the top ten. This entry belongs to a study of control samples from healthy donors and cancer patients. CDR3 length: 14 residues. V lost 4 bases, J lost 7 bases, and 11 bases lay in between. The germline V gene encodes CDR1 LGHNA and CDR2 YNFKEQ. This receptor was taken from a man under 40 in good health. Source material: blood. This chain joins TRBV4-2 and TRBJ1-6; D is ambiguous. The CDR3 DNA reads TGTGCCAGCAGCCCCCCGGACCCGAATTCACCCCTCCACTTT. This gives the protein CASSPPDPNSPLHF.